The sequence of this T cell receptor beta chain was determined in a study of long-term antiretroviral therapy in people with HIV. Study results and limitations: Collection of the blood, which took place between about 2003 and 2017, possibly occurred under older ART regimens. HIV repertoires spanned narrower CDR3 length ranges than controls. Pre-ART clonal expansion yielded clones that dominated the repertoire at all time points.

Survey-level immunoSEQ v3.0 assays were run. The method was immunoSEQ multiplex PCR; TCRdb's version includes in-frame clones alone and lacks a portion of them. The repertoire holds about 22,000 clones, around 83% seen once, with 3.5% to 5% in the top ten. This CDR3 is built from 14 residues. Germline V gene sequence: CDR1 SQVTM, CDR2 ANQGSEA. V lost 4 bases to trimming and J lost 0 bases, with 11 bases between them. On this clone: Antigen unknown.

The clonotype was recovered from a man aged 55 to 70 with HIV. The chain links TRBV29-1 to TRBJ2-3, with D possibly being TRBD1 or TRBD2 (5 bases each). Sequences were derived from unsorted PBMCs, sampled 1.3 years after starting antiretroviral therapy. CDR3 region: CSVGVGTSTDTQYF. CDR3 nucleotides: TGCAGCGTTGGAGTCGGGACGAGCACAGATACGCAGTATTTT.